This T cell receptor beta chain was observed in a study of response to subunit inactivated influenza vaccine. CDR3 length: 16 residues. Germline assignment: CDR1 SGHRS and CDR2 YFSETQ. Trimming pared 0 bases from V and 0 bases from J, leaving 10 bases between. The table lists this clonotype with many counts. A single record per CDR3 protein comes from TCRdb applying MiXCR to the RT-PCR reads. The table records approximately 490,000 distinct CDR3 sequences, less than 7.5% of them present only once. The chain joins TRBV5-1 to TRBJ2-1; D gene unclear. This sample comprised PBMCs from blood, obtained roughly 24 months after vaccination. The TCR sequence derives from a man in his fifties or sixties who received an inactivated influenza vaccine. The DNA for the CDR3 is TGCGCCAGCAGCTTGGCACTTTCGAGCTCCTACAATGAGCAGTTCTTC. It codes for CASSLALSSSYNEQFF.